The rows below give T cell receptor beta chains drawn from one sample of a study of cytomegalovirus exposure and HLA in healthy donors. Sequencing used immunoSEQ multiplex PCR; TCRdb keeps in-frame clones, though not all of them. The data contain fewer than 150,000 clones, over 70% of them seen just once; the ten biggest clones take up 2.5% to 3.5%. Sequencing was performed on PBMCs. The source is a male donor in good health and CMV-seronegative. CDR3s include the opening cysteine and the closing phenylalanine or tryptophan. The order of the fields is J gene, D gene, clone size, V gene, CDR3 DNA, CDR3 protein. A D gene is named only where the DNA matches it firmly. Size tells how often a clone was seen (once, few, many) or the class of an expanded clone, and some rows leave it out.

>TRBJ1-2|-|-|TRBV25-1
TGTGCCAGCAGTGAATATTTCGGGGGAGGAGATGGCTACACCTTC
CASSEYFGGGDGYTF
>TRBJ2-7|-|few|TRBV7-9
TGTTCCAGCAGACCCCCCAGGTCCTTGTCTGGTGAGCAGTACTTC
CSSRPPRSLSGEQYF
>TRBJ2-7|-|-|TRBV5-1
TGCGCCAGCAGCTTGGCGTCCACCAGCTCCTACGAGCAGTACTTC
CASSLASTSSYEQYF
>TRBJ2-1|-|-|TRBV5-1
TGCGCCAGCAGCTTGGTAGGACAGGGAGGGGATGAGCAGTTCTTC
CASSLVGQGGDEQFF
>TRBJ1-1|-|-|TRBV6-6
TGTGCCAGCAGTTCGACAGCTAACACTGAAGCTTTCTTT
CASSSTANTEAFF
>TRBJ1-1|-|-|TRBV30
TGTGCCTGGAGTATTTGGGGCAGGCCTCTGAACACTGAAGCTTTCTTT
CAWSIWGRPLNTEAFF
>TRBJ2-3|-|-|TRBV10-3
TGTGCCATCAGTGGGGGGACTGTCGAAGAAGGAAAGCAGTATTTT
CAISGGTVEEGKQYF
>TRBJ1-5|TRBD1|-|TRBV30
TGTGCCTGGAGTATACAGGGGGTTCAGCCCCAGCATTTT
CAWSIQGVQPQHF
>TRBJ1-3|-|-|TRBV30
TGTGCCTGGAGTCTTGGGGCAGGGTGGACTGGAAACACCATATATTTT
CAWSLGAGWTGNTIYF
>TRBJ2-7|TRBD2|-|TRBV5-1
TGCGCCAGCAGCACCTCACTAGCGGGATCCTCCTACGAGCAGTACTTC
CASSTSLAGSSYEQYF
>TRBJ1-1|TRBD1|-|TRBV30
TGTGCCTGGGCCGAGCCTACCGGGACAGGGGCAGGTGAAGCTTTCTTT
CAWAEPTGTGAGEAFF
>TRBJ1-4|-|-|TRBV4-2
TGTGCCAGCAGCCAAGGAGGTGTTGGGGAAAAACTGTTTTTT
CASSQGGVGEKLFF
>TRBJ1-3|TRBD1|-|TRBV30
TGTGCCTGGAGTAAGGACAGGGGGCCTGGAAACACCATATATTTT
CAWSKDRGPGNTIYF
>TRBJ2-1|-|-|TRBV12-5
TGTGCTAGTGGTCCTCAGGGCTATGAGCAGTTCTTC
CASGPQGYEQFF
>TRBJ1-2|TRBD1|-|TRBV11-1
TGTGCCAGCAGCTTATCCGGGACAGGGGGCGCGCACACCTTC
CASSLSGTGGAHTF
>TRBJ1-4|-|-|TRBV19
TGTGCCAGTATCGGGACAACTAATGAAAAACTGTTTTTT
CASIGTTNEKLFF
>TRBJ1-2|-|-|TRBV9
TGTGCCAGCAGCGTCGGTCGACAGGCGGATGGCTACACCTTC
CASSVGRQADGYTF
>TRBJ2-2|-|-|TRBV4-1
TGCGCCAGCAGCCAAGACTCATTGGTGGGAGCGGGTACCGGGGAGCTGTTTTTT
CASSQDSLVGAGTGELFF
>TRBJ1-1|-|-|TRBV7-8
TGTGCCAGCAGCGTCGATAGGGGGTACACTGAAGCTTTCTTT
CASSVDRGYTEAFF
>TRBJ1-4|-|-|TRBV5-5
TGTGCCAGCAGCTTGGGGGGCATCACGTTTTTT
CASSLGGITFF
>TRBJ2-7|TRBD2|-|TRBV5-4
TGTGCCAGCAGCTTTCCGGCGGGGGGGCGTGCTTACGAGCAGTACTTC
CASSFPAGGRAYEQYF
>TRBJ2-3|TRBD2|-|TRBV27
TGTGCCAGCAGTAATCTAGGCCTAGCGGTGGCAGATACGCAGTATTTT
CASSNLGLAVADTQYF
>TRBJ1-2|-|-|TRBV30
TGTGCCTGGAGTTCAGGGGTATATGGCTACACCTTC
CAWSSGVYGYTF
>TRBJ2-2|-|-|TRBV7-3
TGTGCCAGCAGCTTGACTTCAGATTCGGGCGGGGAGCTGTTTTTT
CASSLTSDSGGELFF
>TRBJ2-3|-|-|TRBV30
TGTGCCTGGACAGGATTCACAGATACGCAGTATTTT
CAWTGFTDTQYF
>TRBJ1-2|-|-|TRBV7-9
TGTGCCAGCAGCTTATCAGGGGCCTATGGCTACACCTTC
CASSLSGAYGYTF
>TRBJ1-2|TRBD1|-|TRBV5-6
TGTGCCAGCACCATCGTCGGGACAGCTCTTCGTGGCTACACCTTC
CASTIVGTALRGYTF
>TRBJ1-2|-|-|TRBV7-9
TGTGCCAGCAGCTTAATGGCACAGGCGAACTATGGCTACACCTTC
CASSLMAQANYGYTF
>TRBJ1-1|-|-|TRBV5-6
TGTGCCAGCAGCTTAGCCAGGGGACTGAACACTGAAGCTTTCTTT
CASSLARGLNTEAFF
>TRBJ2-7|-|-|TRBV19
TGTGCCAGTAGTGAGAGGGACTCCTACGAGCAGTACTTC
CASSERDSYEQYF
>TRBJ2-1|TRBD2|-|TRBV7-2
TGTGCCAGCAGCCGTACAGCGGGAGCCGCCTACTACAATGAGCAGTTCTTC
CASSRTAGAAYYNEQFF
>TRBJ2-7|-|-|TRBV19
TGTGCCACCCGGGACAAAGGATTATCCTACGAGCAGTACTTC
CATRDKGLSYEQYF
>TRBJ2-1|TRBD1|-|TRBV10-3
TGTGCCATAGAAGGAGTGGGACAGGGTTACAATGAGCAGTTCTTC
CAIEGVGQGYNEQFF
>TRBJ1-2|TRBD1|-|TRBV30
TGTGCCTGGGAAACGTCCGGGACAGGGGGCTCGTATGGCTACACCTTC
CAWETSGTGGSYGYTF
>TRBJ2-3|-|-|TRBV4-3
TGCGCCAGCAGCCAAGATTTAATAGTCACAGGCCTGGGGACGCAGTATTTT
CASSQDLIVTGLGTQYF
>TRBJ1-5|-|-|TRBV15
TGTGCCACCAGCATACAGGGCGGTCAGCCCCAGCATTTT
CATSIQGGQPQHF
>TRBJ2-1|TRBD2|few|TRBV5-4
TGTGCCAGCAGCTTCACTAGCGGGGGAACGGTCGATGAGCAGTTCTTC
CASSFTSGGTVDEQFF
>TRBJ1-5|TRBD1|-|TRBV7-2
TGTGCCAGCAGCCTGGGGACAGGAAGTAGCAATCAGCCCCAGCATTTT
CASSLGTGSSNQPQHF
>TRBJ1-2|-|-|TRBV7-9
TGTGCCAGCAGCGAAGAGGTGATTGAGAACTATGGCTACACCTTC
CASSEEVIENYGYTF
>TRBJ2-3|TRBD1|-|TRBV7-9
TGTGCCAGCAGCGTTAAGACAGGGATGGCAGATACGCAGTATTTT
CASSVKTGMADTQYF
>TRBJ1-1|-|-|TRBV5-1
TGCGCCAGCAGCTCCACAACGGGGGGGAACACTGAAGCTTTCTTT
CASSSTTGGNTEAFF
>TRBJ1-3|-|-|TRBV29-1
TGCAGCGTTGGCCATAGCTCTGGAAACACCATATATTTT
CSVGHSSGNTIYF
>TRBJ1-4|-|-|TRBV5-8
TGTGCCAGCAGTACCGACGGAGACAGTACCGGAAAACTGTTTTTT
CASSTDGDSTGKLFF
>TRBJ1-1|-|-|TRBV7-2
TGTGCCAGCAGCTGGCGACCGACACCTAACACTGAAGCTTTCTTT
CASSWRPTPNTEAFF
>TRBJ2-1|TRBD2|-|TRBV9
TGTGCCAGCAGCGTATCACTAGCGGGAGGACCCCTAGGCAATGAGCAGTTCTTC
CASSVSLAGGPLGNEQFF
>TRBJ2-2|TRBD1|few|TRBV4-1
TGCGCCAGCAGCCCGGACAGGGTCACCGGGGAGCTGTTTTTT
CASSPDRVTGELFF
>TRBJ2-2|-|few|TRBV15
TGTGCCACCAGCAAGCAAATCACAGAAATCGAGCTGTTTTTT
CATSKQITEIELFF
>TRBJ1-5|TRBD1|once|TRBV19
TGTGCCAGTAGTATAGGGACAGGGCAGCGTCAGCCCCAGCATTTT
CASSIGTGQRQPQHF